The T cell receptor (beta chain) under discussion was sequenced for a study of blood T cell repertoires in COVID-19. Authors' data handling: Amplification from reference gene primers served as the basis for estimated nucleated cell counts. The table came from immunoSEQ multiplex PCR; TCRdb's copy has only in-frame clones and leaves some out. That table supplies the V and J calls and clone size; D and trimming were determined from the DNA. The table lists a few hundred thousand clones, around 83% of them singletons. Only a few counts were recorded for this clone. With V trimmed by 7 bases and J by 4 bases, 2 bases remained unmatched. Germline V gene lookup returns CDR1 LNHDA and CDR2 SQIVND (reference sequence). The CDR3 consists of 12 residues. In Cohort 3, a recovered donor had either two negative PCRs, clearance, or symptom resolution.

This receptor was taken from a woman aged 45-65 years who had recovered from COVID-19. Sample: PBMCs or T cells enriched from blood (not recorded which). The genes are TRBV19 and TRBJ1-2; TRBD1 agrees at 8 bases. CDR3 loop: CASTGTGYGYTF. As DNA, the CDR3 is TGTGCCAGTACCGGGACAGGCTATGGCTACACCTTC.